Presented here are 14 T cell receptor beta chains from one specimen sequenced in a study of cytomegalovirus exposure and HLA in healthy donors (dated by TCRdb to the late 2010s). To prepare the library, the immunoSEQ multiplex PCR assay was applied. A mixture of 60 forward primers for TCR Vbeta segments and 13 reverse primers for TCR Jbeta segments was used in the multiplex PCR. TCRdb took over this immuneACCESS table, retaining in-frame rearrangements with V and J assigned. Such tables are incomplete; in checked studies, under half of the missing clones stem from an unresolved V gene, and the remainder is unexplained. Here the sample has under 200,000 clones; 70% to 80% occur a single time. The top ten hold 0.69% of the sample. Sample: PBMCs. The receptors here all came from a woman aged 40 to 50 in good health and CMV-seronegative.

The chain couples TRBV5-5 to TRBJ1-2; no clear D gene. In germline, CDR1 is SGHKS, CDR2 YYEKEE (reference sequence). CDR3 length: 14 amino acids. Deletions cut 0 bases from V and 3 bases from J, with 9 bases between. The CDR3, as DNA: TGTGCCAGCAGCTTGGATACCGGGGACTATGGCTACACCTTC. Translated: CASSLDTGDYGYTF.

The chain carries TRBV5-8 and TRBJ2-1; 8 bases are shared with TRBD1. The CDR3 totals 13 residues. Germline CDR1 is SGHTS and CDR2 is YDEGEE. Germline trimming cut 5 bases from V and 14 bases from J; bases unmatched to any gene: 12. Here the CDR3 DNA reads TGTGCCAGCAGGGGGACAGGAAGGTCGGTGAAGTTCTTC. Its protein is CASRGTGRSVKFF.

This clone has just a few counts. As DNA, the CDR3 is TGTGCCAGCAGCCAATCAATCTTCCCGGGTAGAGCTTTCTTT. Translating gives CASSQSIFPGRAFF. The rearrangement uses TRBV7-6 and TRBJ1-1; D ambiguous. From germline, CDR1 is SGHVS and CDR2 FNYEAQ. V was clipped by 5 bases and J by 10 bases, with 20 bases between them. CDR3 length: 14 amino acids.

The chain carries TRBV5-1 and TRBJ2-7; 7 bases match TRBD1. The CDR3 contains 15 residues. Losses at the gene ends were 3 bases for V and 1 base for J; bases not matched to a gene: 7. Germline V CDR1 and CDR2: SGHRS, YFSETQ. The CDR3 DNA reads TGCGCCAGCAGCTCGACAGGGTTGACGTCCTACGAGCAGTACTTC. Translation: CASSSTGLTSYEQYF.

The chain employs TRBV6-6 and TRBJ1-1; TRBD1 might be the D (6 bases). V lost 11 bases and J 3 bases, leaving 19 bases between the germline ends. The germline gives CDR1 MNHNY, CDR2 SVGAGI (reference sequence). This CDR3 has 14 residues. In nucleotides, the CDR3 is TGTGCCGGGCGGGAGGGGGGCCGGGACACTGAAGCTTTCTTT. Amino acid sequence: CAGREGGRDTEAFF.

V gene TRBV27 combines with J gene TRBJ2-2, with 11 nucleotides matching TRBD2. This CDR3 spans 16 amino acids. Germline assignment: CDR1 MNHEY and CDR2 SMNVEV (reference sequence). With 6 bases clipped from V and 5 bases from J, the junction kept 8 bases outside the gene matches. The CDR3 coding sequence is TGTGCCAGCAGGGGGCTAGCGGGGGGCCGGACCGGGGAGCTGTTTTTT. This gives the protein CASRGLAGGRTGELFF.

This clone was detected only a few times. V usage is TRBV30 and J usage is TRBJ2-7; D is possibly TRBD1 (6 bases). Germline CDR1 and CDR2: GTSNPN and SVGIG (reference sequence). With 5 bases removed from V and 5 bases from J, the gap between germline ends came to 13 bases. CDR3 length: 12 amino acids. The CDR3 DNA reads as TGTGCCTGGGGGGACACTCCCAACGAGCAGTACTTC. It codes for CAWGDTPNEQYF.

The chain combines TRBV7-9 with TRBJ2-7; 14 bases agree with TRBD2. Germline values: CDR1 SEHNR, CDR2 FQNEAQ (reference sequence). V dropped 5 bases and J dropped 5; count of bases not matched to a gene: 8. CDR3 length: 16 residues. CDR3 sequence (DNA): TGTGCCAGCAGCCCCGGGACTAGCGGGAGCGTCGACGAGCAGTACTTC. It encodes CASSPGTSGSVDEQYF.

This clone has a single count. The gene calls are TRBV19 and TRBJ1-2, with TRBD1 identical over 9 bases. The CDR3 contains 17 residues. With V trimmed by 5 bases and J by 1 base, 11 bases remained unmatched. Germline assignment: CDR1 LNHDA and CDR2 SQIVND (reference sequence). This CDR3 reads CASSPTTTGGFNYGYTF. CDR3 DNA: TGTGCCAGTAGTCCAACGACGACAGGGGGATTTAACTATGGCTACACCTTC.

The chain links TRBV5-4 to TRBJ2-2, with a weak D call TRBD1 (6 bases). The length of the CDR3 is 14 residues. Germline V lookup: CDR1 SGHNT, CDR2 YYREEE (reference sequence). Trimming stripped 10 bases from V and 5 bases from J, with 18 bases between. Here the CDR3 DNA reads TGTGCCCAGGGGTCCTTAAGAGGGACCGGGGAGCTGTTTTTT. Amino acid sequence: CAQGSLRGTGELFF.

The V gene is TRBV6-5, the J gene TRBJ1-2; D ambiguous. The V and J ends lost 2 bases and 4 bases respectively, with 8 bases between them. This CDR3 contains 13 residues. Germline V gene sequence: CDR1 MNHEY, CDR2 SVGAGI. The chain's CDR3 is CASSYAESYGYTF. For the CDR3, the DNA is TGTGCCAGCAGTTACGCGGAAAGCTATGGCTACACCTTC.

The rearrangement links TRBV4-1 to TRBJ2-1; 11 bases line up with TRBD2. V shed 10 bases, J shed 1 base, and the junction held 6 bases outside the gene matches. The length of the CDR3 is 15 residues. Germline CDR1 reads MGHRA; CDR2 reads YSYEKL. CDR3 DNA: TGCGCCACCAAATCTAGCGGGAGGTCCTACAATGAGCAGTTCTTC. This gives the protein CATKSSGRSYNEQFF.

This clone was counted only a few times. This chain links TRBV5-1 with TRBJ1-4; D is unresolved. The ends were cut back, 0 bases at V and 0 bases at J, with 6 bases in the middle. Germline assignment: CDR1 SGHRS and CDR2 YFSETQ. The CDR3 totals 15 residues. The CDR3 DNA sequence: TGCGCCAGCAGCTTGGTGGCCGCAACTAATGAAAAACTGTTTTTT. Residues: CASSLVAATNEKLFF.

This sequence joins TRBV25-1 and TRBJ1-2; 10 positions match TRBD1. Germline V gene lookup returns CDR1 MGHDK and CDR2 SYGVNS. V lost 4 bases, J lost 2 bases, and 7 bases stayed unmatched. The CDR3 extends over 16 amino acids. The CDR3 here is CASSAGTGVTNYGYTF. In DNA form, the CDR3 reads TGTGCCAGCAGTGCCGGGACAGGGGTAACCAACTATGGCTACACCTTC.